What follows are 30 T cell receptor beta chains derived from one specimen sequenced in a study of blood T cell repertoires in COVID-19. Clones were read by immunoSEQ multiplex PCR, and TCRdb kept only the in-frame ones, dropping some. The table includes about 150,000 clones, 65% to 90% detected once. The sample was peripheral blood. Receptors originate from a woman in her sixties or seventies with COVID-19, enrolled during active disease.

The V call is TRBV21-1, the J call TRBJ1-5. TRBV21-1 is a pseudogene segment. The CDR3 has 15 residues. The CDR3 spells CASPEDLPSNQPQHF. The CDR3 DNA is TGTGCCAGCCCCGAGGACTTACCTAGCAATCAGCCCCAGCATTTT.

The chain has TRBV7-9 and TRBJ2-5, with 10 bases matching TRBD1. Germline V CDR1 and CDR2: SEHNR, FQNEAQ (reference sequence). CDR3 length equals 15 residues. The trim removed 2 bases at V and 4 bases at J, leaving 4 bases unmatched. The CDR3, as DNA: TGTGCCAGCAGCTTACCTAGGACAGGGGGAGAGACCCAGTACTTC. The encoded protein is CASSLPRTGGETQYF.

The chain employs TRBV6-1 and TRBJ1-3; 8 bases match TRBD1. Germline V gene lookup returns CDR1 MNHNS and CDR2 SASEGT. This CDR3 is built from 16 residues. Trimming at V came to 3 bases and at J to 8 bases, leaving 12 bases not matched to a gene. CDR3 sequence: CASSERGTGKRHTIYF. The CDR3 region has the DNA TGTGCCAGCAGTGAGCGGGGGACAGGTAAAAGGCACACCATATATTTT.

The V and J genes are TRBV9 and TRBJ1-3; D perhaps matches TRBD1 (5 bases). Looked up from germline, CDR1 is SGDLS and CDR2 is YYNGEE. There are 14 residues in the CDR3. The V end was cut by 3 bases, the J end by 0 bases, with 7 bases between. Here the CDR3 DNA reads TGTGCCAGCAGCGCGACAGTCTCTGGAAACACCATATATTTT. Translation gives CASSATVSGNTIYF.

The V call is TRBV14, the J call TRBJ1-2; 8 positions match TRBD1. V was pared by 4 bases and J by 4 bases, with 8 bases of the junction left unmatched. This CDR3 spans 15 amino acids. Per germline, CDR1 SGHDN and CDR2 FVKESK. The CDR3 nucleotides read TGTGCCAGCAGCCGAACCGGGACAGGTCCCTATGGCTACACCTTC. This encodes CASSRTGTGPYGYTF.

This clone was detected only a few times. This chain connects TRBV12-5 to TRBJ2-4, with 10 bases that match TRBD1. J was trimmed by 3 bases and V by 2 bases; bases with no gene match: 10. The germline gives CDR1 LGHNT, CDR2 FRNRAP. The CDR3 consists of 18 residues. CDR3 residues: CASGLMGQGNVVKNIQYF. Here the CDR3 DNA reads TGTGCTAGTGGTTTGATGGGACAGGGGAACGTGGTCAAAAACATTCAGTACTTC.

This chain uses TRBV9 with TRBJ2-5; 8 bases match TRBD2. Unmatched junction bases numbered 9, after V lost 0 bases and J lost 5 bases. The CDR3 covers 16 residues. Germline V gene data show CDR1 as SGDLS and CDR2 as YYNGEE. The CDR3 DNA is TGTGCCAGCAGCGTAGGTGAAGCGGGAGTTTTGGAGACCCAGTACTTC. Amino acid sequence: CASSVGEAGVLETQYF.

This chain uses TRBV6-6 with TRBJ1-4; D not resolved. V lost 4 bases and J 4 bases, leaving 7 bases between the germline ends. The CDR3 is 13 residues long. The germline CDR1 and CDR2 sequences are MNHNY and SVGAGI (reference sequence). In DNA, the CDR3 is TGTGCCAGCAGTTTCCGGGATAATGAAAAACTGTTTTTT. It yields the protein CASSFRDNEKLFF.

This clone was found a few times. In the same sample, other DNA sequences code for this CDR3. The rearrangement uses TRBV5-1 and TRBJ2-1; D unresolved. Trimming took 4 bases from V and 7 from J, leaving 9 bases between them. Germline assignment: CDR1 SGHRS and CDR2 YFSETQ. The CDR3 contains 12 residues. The CDR3 bases are TGCGCCAGCAGCCTCGCCGGTAATGAGCAGTTCTTC. It encodes CASSLAGNEQFF.

This CDR3 is CASSLVAGGRDYGYTF. CDR3 DNA sequence: TGTGCCAGCAGCTTGGTAGCAGGGGGAAGAGACTATGGCTACACCTTC. The J gene is TRBJ1-2, the V gene TRBV5-4, with TRBD1 matching 7 bases. The CDR3 is 16 amino acids. Germline CDR1 reads SGHNT; CDR2 reads YYREEE (reference sequence). J gave up 3 bases and V 0 bases, and 8 bases lay outside the gene matches.

This clone was counted only a few times. The chain carries TRBV7-8 and TRBJ1-1, with TRBD1 as a possible D gene (6 bases). The CDR3 has 14 amino acids. Germline V CDR1 and CDR2: SGHVS, FQNEAQ. Trimming took off 5 bases at V and 1 base at J, with 11 bases between the two ends. The CDR3 coding sequence is TGTGCCAGCAGCGCCTACAGGGAGAACACTGAAGCTTTCTTT. The encoded protein is CASSAYRENTEAFF.

This chain joins TRBV6-6 and TRBJ1-1; D may be TRBD1 (5 bases). The CDR3 length is 14 residues. Germline CDR1 and CDR2: MNHNY and SVGAGI (reference sequence). The V gene lost 2 bases and the J gene lost 0 bases, with 7 bases spanning the gap. CDR3: CASSYQGMNTEAFF. CDR3 bases: TGTGCCAGCAGTTACCAGGGCATGAACACTGAAGCTTTCTTT.

Note on this clone: At one of its ends the junction is not consistent with the germline gene, which may arise from a read error. The V call is TRBV7-7, the J call TRBJ2-2; 10 positions agree with TRBD1. Germline lookup yields CDR1 SSHAT and CDR2 FNYEAQ (reference sequence). The CDR3 sequence is 16 residues long. The CDR3 spells CASSNTGTGVSGELFF. The CDR3 coding sequence is TGTGCTAGCAGCAATACCGGGACAGGGGTCTCCGGGGAGCTGTTTTTT.

V usage is TRBV7-8 and J usage is TRBJ1-5; tentative D call: TRBD1 (5 bases). Germline-derived CDR1 and CDR2 are SGHVS and FQNEAQ. This CDR3 comprises 12 residues. Trimming pared 5 bases from V and 7 bases from J, leaving 9 bases between. CDR3 coding DNA: TGTGCCAGCAGCAAAGCAGGGCAGCCCCAGCATTTT. As protein: CASSKAGQPQHF.

The J gene is TRBJ2-2, the V gene TRBV25-1; D is ambiguous. Per the germline V gene, CDR1 is MGHDK and CDR2 is SYGVNS. The V and J ends lost 5 bases and 7 bases respectively, with 5 bases between them. The CDR3 has 11 residues. For the CDR3, the DNA is TGTGCCAGCAGTCAGTACGGGGAGCTGTTTTTT. Translation: CASSQYGELFF.

This chain connects TRBV4-1 to TRBJ1-1; D is perhaps TRBD1 (6 bases). In germline, CDR1 is MGHRA, CDR2 YSYEKL. Trimming shortened V by 0 bases and J by 12 bases, and 17 bases separated the two germline ends. The CDR3 runs 14 residues. As DNA, the CDR3 is TGCGCCAGCAGCCAAGAAGGAGACAGGTGGAGTCCTTTCTTT. It translates to CASSQEGDRWSPFF.

This clone was detected a few times. The chain links TRBV3-1 (or the pseudogene TRBV3-2) to TRBJ1-1, with unresolved D. Trimming took off 6 bases at V and 1 base at J, with 9 bases between the two ends. The CDR3 runs to 13 residues. Germline CDR1 LGHDT, CDR2 YNNKEL (reference sequence). This CDR3 reads CASSPGRNTEAFF. The CDR3, as DNA: TGTGCCAGCAGTCCCGGTCGGAACACTGAAGCTTTCTTT.

The rearrangement joins TRBV30 to TRBJ1-1, with TRBD1 as a possible D gene (6 bases). The CDR3 length is 11 residues. Germline V CDR1 and CDR2: GTSNPN, SVGIG (reference sequence). The V and J ends lost 3 bases and 8 bases respectively, with 10 bases between them. DNA of the CDR3: TGTGCCTGGAGACAACAGGGAGAAGCTTTCTTT. It yields the protein CAWRQQGEAFF.

J is TRBJ1-2 and V is TRBV9; D gene unclear. Deletions cut 3 bases from V and 4 bases from J, with 7 bases between. Germline loops: CDR1 SGDLS, CDR2 YYNGEE. CDR3 size: 12 residues. The CDR3 spells CASSAVAYGYTF. Written as DNA, the CDR3 is TGTGCCAGCAGCGCCGTAGCCTATGGCTACACCTTC.

CDR3 residues: CASSLAGNNQPQHF. CDR3 bases: TGTGCCAGCAGCTTAGCGGGCAACAATCAGCCCCAGCATTTT. The chain employs TRBV7-6 and TRBJ1-5; D call uncertain. The CDR3 contains 14 residues. V was pared by 0 bases and J by 3 bases, with 6 bases between. The germline V gene has CDR1 SGHVS and CDR2 FNYEAQ.

The gene calls are TRBV5-1 and TRBJ2-2, with D unresolved. CDR1 and CDR2 (germline): SGHRS, YFSETQ. V was clipped by 1 base and J by 2 bases, with 12 bases between them. CDR3 length equals 16 residues. DNA for the CDR3: TGCGCCAGCAGCTTGTTTGGGCAGCCCAACACCGGGGAGCTGTTTTTT. Amino acid sequence: CASSLFGQPNTGELFF.

This chain connects TRBV5-1 to TRBJ2-3, with D possibly matching TRBD2 (6 bases). V lost 7 bases and J lost 4, with 13 bases in between. The CDR3 has 13 amino acids. Germline V gene lookup returns CDR1 SGHRS and CDR2 YFSETQ. The CDR3 sequence: CASAEGGPDTQYF. As DNA, the CDR3 is TGCGCCAGCGCGGAGGGTGGGCCAGATACGCAGTATTTT.

The chain couples TRBV9 to TRBJ2-3; no firm D call. Germline loops: CDR1 SGDLS, CDR2 YYNGEE. The CDR3 covers 15 residues. Trimming pared 3 bases from V and 1 base from J, leaving 12 bases between. CDR3 region: CASSGPRWGTDTQYF. The CDR3 coding sequence is TGTGCCAGCAGCGGCCCTAGATGGGGCACAGATACGCAGTATTTT. Based on the CDR3 plus reference TRBV9 and TRBJ2-3, the full variable domain is DSGVTQTPKHLITATGQRVTLRCSPRSGDLSVYWYQQSLDQGLQFLIQYYNGEERAKGNILERFSAQQFPDLHSELNLSSLELGDSALYFCASSGPRWGTDTQYFGPGTRLTVL.

J is TRBJ2-2 and V is TRBV6-1; D unclear. The CDR3 runs to 16 residues. CDR1 MNHNS and CDR2 SASEGT come from the germline V gene. Trimming removed 4 bases from V and 0 bases from J, with 12 bases in between. The CDR3 loop reads CASSAGALANTGELFF. DNA for the CDR3: TGTGCCAGCAGTGCCGGAGCCCTAGCGAACACCGGGGAGCTGTTTTTT.

The chain carries TRBV18 and TRBJ1-1; 7 nucleotides match TRBD1. The CDR3 covers 16 residues. V dropped 5 bases and J dropped 0; count of bases not matched to a gene: 9. CDR1 and CDR2 (germline): KGHSH, LQKENI. CDR3 residues: CASSSQGPTVNTEAFF. CDR3 nucleotide sequence: TGTGCCAGCTCATCACAGGGGCCTACGGTGAACACTGAAGCTTTCTTT.

This clone was observed a few times. V usage is TRBV7-2 and J usage is TRBJ1-1; TRBD1 agrees at 7 bases. Trimming removed 7 bases from V and 2 bases from J; junction bases left unmatched: 10. The CDR3 has 15 amino acids. Germline values: CDR1 SGHTA, CDR2 FQGNSA. CDR3 loop: CASKRGGTANTEAFF. The CDR3, as DNA: TGTGCCAGCAAAAGAGGGGGGACAGCCAACACTGAAGCTTTCTTT.

This sequence joins TRBV6-5 and TRBJ1-5, with D perhaps TRBD1 (5 bases). Trimming pared 6 bases from V and 1 base from J, leaving 10 bases between. CDR3 size: 14 residues. Germline V lookup: CDR1 MNHEY, CDR2 SVGAGI. The CDR3 DNA sequence: TGTGCCAGCAGACCTGACAGAAGCAATCAGCCCCAGCATTTT. It codes for CASRPDRSNQPQHF.

V is TRBV4-1 and J is TRBJ2-7; TRBD2 matches 12 bases. The junction had 1 base not matched to a gene; V was cut back by 2 bases and J by 5 bases. This CDR3 is built from 14 residues. Germline lookup yields CDR1 MGHRA and CDR2 YSYEKL. Written as DNA, the CDR3 is TGCGCCAGCAGCCAACGACTAGCGGGAGACGAGCAGTACTTC. The encoded protein is CASSQRLAGDEQYF.

This clone was observed a single time. This chain joins TRBV6-5 and TRBJ1-5; D possibly corresponds to TRBD1 (6 bases). V was trimmed by 4 bases and J by 2 bases, leaving 15 bases between them. This CDR3 comprises 16 residues. Germline CDR1 and CDR2: MNHEY and SVGAGI. The CDR3 sequence is CASSFWGTSGNQPQHF. The CDR3 region has the DNA TGTGCCAGCAGTTTCTGGGGGACAAGCGGCAATCAGCCCCAGCATTTT.

This chain links TRBV6-5 with TRBJ1-2; possibly TRBD1 for D (5 bases). Trimming stripped 6 bases from V and 2 bases from J, with 10 bases between. The CDR3 covers 13 residues. The germline CDR1 and CDR2 sequences are MNHEY and SVGAGI. In DNA, the CDR3 is TGTGCCAGCAGGGGCAGGGCGAACTATGGCTACACCTTC. This sequence encodes CASRGRANYGYTF.